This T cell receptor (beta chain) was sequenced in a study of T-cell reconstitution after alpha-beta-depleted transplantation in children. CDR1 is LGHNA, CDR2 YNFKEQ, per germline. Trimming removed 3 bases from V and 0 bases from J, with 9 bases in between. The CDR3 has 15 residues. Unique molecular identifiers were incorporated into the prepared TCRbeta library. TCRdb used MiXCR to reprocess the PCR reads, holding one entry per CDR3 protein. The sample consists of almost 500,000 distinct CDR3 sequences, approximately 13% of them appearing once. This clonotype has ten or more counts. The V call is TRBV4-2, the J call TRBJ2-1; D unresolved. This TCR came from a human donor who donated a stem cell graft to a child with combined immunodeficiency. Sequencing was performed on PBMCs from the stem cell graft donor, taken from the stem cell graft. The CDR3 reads CASSQASYSYNEQFF. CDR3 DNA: TGTGCCAGCAGCCAGGCTAGTTACTCCTACAATGAGCAGTTCTTC.